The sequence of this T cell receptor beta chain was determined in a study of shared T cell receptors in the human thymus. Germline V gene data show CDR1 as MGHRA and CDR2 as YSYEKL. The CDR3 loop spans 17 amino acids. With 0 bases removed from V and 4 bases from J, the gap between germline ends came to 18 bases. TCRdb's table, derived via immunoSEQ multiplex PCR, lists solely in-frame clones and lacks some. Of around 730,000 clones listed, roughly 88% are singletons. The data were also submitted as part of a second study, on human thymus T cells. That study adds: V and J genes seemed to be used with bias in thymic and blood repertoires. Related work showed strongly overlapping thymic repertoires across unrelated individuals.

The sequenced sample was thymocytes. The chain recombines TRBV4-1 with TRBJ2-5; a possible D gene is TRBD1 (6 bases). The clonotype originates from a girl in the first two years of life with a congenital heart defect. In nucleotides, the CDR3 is TGCGCCAGCAGCCAAGACCCTAGGACTCGACAGGTAGAGACCCAGTACTTC. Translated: CASSQDPRTRQVETQYF.